This entry features one T cell receptor (beta chain) sequence. The investigators reverse transcribed all of the isolated RNA, so they sequenced expressed TCRB transcripts. The repertoire was sequenced with immunoSEQ multiplex PCR; TCRdb's copy has only in-frame clones and lacks some. The sample yields about 320,000 clones, approximately 14% seen once. The CDR3 consists of 11 residues. Germline CDR1 is MNHEY and CDR2 is SVGAGI. Trimming shortened V by 7 bases and J by 3 bases, and 4 bases separated the two germline ends. The sample comes from a study of beta chain features in type 1 diabetes. The receptor was derived from a man aged 30 to 45 in good health. The rearrangement links TRBV6-5 to TRBJ2-1; D call uncertain. The sequencing input was central memory CD4+ T cells from blood. CDR3 in amino acids: CASTDYNEQFF. The CDR3 DNA sequence: TGTGCCAGCACTGACTACAATGAGCAGTTCTTC.